This entry describes one T cell receptor beta chain. Its specificity is not known. The record originates from a study of shared clonotypes between healthy human individuals. Study-level results: Generally, estimated richness proved larger in naive subsets than it did in memory subsets. Few donors restricted represented genetic and exposure-history diversity. The study's rarefaction showed incomplete sorted-subset sequencing despite large depth.

Germline-derived CDR1 and CDR2 are SGDLS and YYNGEE. Trimming removed 3 bases from V and 3 bases from J; junction bases left unmatched: 6. The CDR3 has 15 amino acids. Original analysis: There were no quality scores in the junction-only immunoSEQ sequences, so filtering differed. Libraries were prepared by immunoSEQ multiplex PCR; TCRdb keeps only in-frame clonotypes and omits some of them. The V and J calls and clone size come from that table; D and trimming were worked out from the DNA. Seen here are hundreds of thousands of clones, 95% to 96% observed once, and the top ten hold 0.09% to 0.13%. CD8 cells classed as naive were CD45RO-negative and positively selected for CCR7, excluding terminally differentiated effector memory CD45RA+ cells.

Sequences were obtained from naive CD8+ T cells sorted from blood. The sequence derives from a woman in her twenties or thirties in good health. The chain carries TRBV9 and TRBJ2-1, with 7 bases identical to TRBD2. CDR3 DNA sequence: TGTGCCAGCAGCGATGGGGGAGGGCACTACAATGAGCAGTTCTTC. Encoded protein: CASSDGGGHYNEQFF.